This T cell receptor (beta chain) was captured by sequencing in a study of vaccination effects on CD4 cells after COVID-19. Method: immunoSEQ multiplex PCR; TCRdb's copy keeps in-frame clones and lacks some. This sample carries roughly 76,000 clones, around 76% of them seen once, and the ten largest clones take 1.5% to 2%. As for this clone: Its antigen is still unknown.

Antigen-specific CD4+ T cells were expanded with viral peptide pools in the ViraFEST assay before sequencing. Upon completion of more than 9 days in culture, CD4+ T cells were isolated. Half the medium was replaced with IL-2 medium on days 3 and 7. V was cut by 8 bases and J by 3 bases, with 13 bases left in between. CDR1 and CDR2 (germline): SNHLY, FYNNEI. The CDR3 covers 14 residues. Sequencing was performed on CD4+ T cells from PBMCs cultured with HCoV-229E spike peptides, taken before COVID-19 vaccination. The TCR originated in a human donor who received a COVID-19 vaccine. The chain uses TRBV2 and TRBJ2-2, with D possibly matching TRBD1 (5 bases). CDR3 region: CASEQLRDTGELFF. DNA of the CDR3: TGTGCCAGCGAGCAACTCAGGGACACCGGGGAGCTGTTTTTT.